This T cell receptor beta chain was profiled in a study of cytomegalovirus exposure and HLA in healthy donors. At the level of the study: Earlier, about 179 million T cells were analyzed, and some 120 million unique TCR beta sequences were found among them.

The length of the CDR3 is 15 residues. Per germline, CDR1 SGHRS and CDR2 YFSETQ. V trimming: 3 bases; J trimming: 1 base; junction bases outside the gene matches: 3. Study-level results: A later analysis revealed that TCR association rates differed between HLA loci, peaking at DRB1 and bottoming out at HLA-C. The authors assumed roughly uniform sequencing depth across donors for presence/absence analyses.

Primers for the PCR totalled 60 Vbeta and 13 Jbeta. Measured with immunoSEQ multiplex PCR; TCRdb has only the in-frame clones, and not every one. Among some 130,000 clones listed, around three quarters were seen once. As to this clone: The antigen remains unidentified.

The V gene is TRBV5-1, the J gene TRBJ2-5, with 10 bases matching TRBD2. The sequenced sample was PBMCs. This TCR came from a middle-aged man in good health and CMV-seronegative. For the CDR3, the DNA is TGCGCCAGCAGCTGGGGACTAGCGATCCAAGAGACCCAGTACTTC. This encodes CASSWGLAIQETQYF.